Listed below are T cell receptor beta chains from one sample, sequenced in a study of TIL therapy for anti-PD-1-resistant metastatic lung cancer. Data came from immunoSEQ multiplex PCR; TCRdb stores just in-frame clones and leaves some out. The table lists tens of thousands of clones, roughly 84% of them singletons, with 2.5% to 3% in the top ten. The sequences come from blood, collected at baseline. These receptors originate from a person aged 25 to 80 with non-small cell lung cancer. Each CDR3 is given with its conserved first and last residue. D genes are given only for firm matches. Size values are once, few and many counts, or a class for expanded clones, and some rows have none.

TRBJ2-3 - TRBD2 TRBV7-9 TGTGCCAGCAGCTTAGGACTAGCGGGAGGGATGTTTACGGCAGATACGCAGTATTTT CASSLGLAGGMFTADTQYF
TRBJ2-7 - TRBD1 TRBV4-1 TGCGCCAGCAGCCACTCAGACAGGGGCTCCTACGAGCAGTACTTC CASSHSDRGSYEQYF
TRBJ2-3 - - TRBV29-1 TGCAGCGTTGTATTAGCGGCAAGCACAGATACGCAGTATTTT CSVVLAASTDTQYF
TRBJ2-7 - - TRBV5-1 TGCGCCAGCAGCTTGGTTCCGCGGGGGACAGGCAGCTACGAGCAGTACTTC CASSLVPRGTGSYEQYF
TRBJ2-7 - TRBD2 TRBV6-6 TGTGCCAGCAGTTACAGTCCTAGCGGAATCTCCTACGAGCAGTACTTC CASSYSPSGISYEQYF
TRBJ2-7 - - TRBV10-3 TGTGCCATCAGTGAGTCGACCCCAGCTAAGCAGTACTTC CAISESTPAKQYF
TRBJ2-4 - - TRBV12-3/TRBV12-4 TGTGCCAGCAGGGTGCTAGCCAAAAACATTCAGTACTTC CASRVLAKNIQYF
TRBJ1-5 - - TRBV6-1 TGTGCCAGCAGTGATTTTAGACCGGTGTTCAATCAGCCCCAGCATTTT CASSDFRPVFNQPQHF
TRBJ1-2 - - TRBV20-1 TGCAGTGCTAGTTCAGGGCAAGGTGGCTACACCTTC CSASSGQGGYTF
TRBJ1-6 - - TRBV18 TGTGCCAGCTCATATCTTCGCCCAAGGACGGATTCACCCCTCCACTTT CASSYLRPRTDSPLHF
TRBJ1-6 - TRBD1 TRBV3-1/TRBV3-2 TGTGCCAGCAGCCAGACCCGACAGGGATATAATTCACCCCTCCACTTT CASSQTRQGYNSPLHF
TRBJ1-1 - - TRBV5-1 TGCGCCAGCAGCACACTCTCGGGGAACACTGAAGCTTTCTTT CASSTLSGNTEAFF
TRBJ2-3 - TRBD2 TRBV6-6 TGTGCCAGCAGTGCGACTAGCGGGAGTGGAGATACGCAGTATTTT CASSATSGSGDTQYF
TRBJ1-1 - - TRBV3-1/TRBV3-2 TGTGCCAGCAGCCCCTCCGTTTTGACGAATGAAGCTTTCTTT CASSPSVLTNEAFF
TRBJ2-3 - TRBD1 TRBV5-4 TGTGCCAGCAGCCGACAGGGGGCTCGTCGCACAGATACGCAGTATTTT CASSRQGARRTDTQYF
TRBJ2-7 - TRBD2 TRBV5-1 TGCGCCAGCAGCTCGGGACTAGCGGTCTACGAGCAGTACTTC CASSSGLAVYEQYF
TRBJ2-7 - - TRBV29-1 TGCAGCGCGTTATCCTACGAGCAGTACTTC CSALSYEQYF
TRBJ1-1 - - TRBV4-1 TGCGCCAGCAGCCAAGGGGGATTTGAAGCTTTCTTT CASSQGGFEAFF
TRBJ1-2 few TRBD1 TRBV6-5 TGTGCCAGCAGTAGACAGGGGACTGCCTTC CASSRQGTAF
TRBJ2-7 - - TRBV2 TGTGCCAGCAGTGAAGACCAGGCGCTTGCCTACGAGCAGTACTTC CASSEDQALAYEQYF
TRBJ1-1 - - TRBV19 TGTGCCAGTAGTATAGAGGGGCGGACTGAAGCTTTCTTT CASSIEGRTEAFF
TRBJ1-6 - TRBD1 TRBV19 TGTGCCAGTAAACAGGGGGAGAATTCACCCCTCCACTTT CASKQGENSPLHF
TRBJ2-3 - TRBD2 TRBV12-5 TGTGCTAGTGGTGGGCCGGGACTAGCCTTCACAGATACGCAGTATTTT CASGGPGLAFTDTQYF
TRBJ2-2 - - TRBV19 TGTGCCAGTAGTATAGGGGGGGTTGCACGGAACACCGGGGAGCTGTTTTTT CASSIGGVARNTGELFF
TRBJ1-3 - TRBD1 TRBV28 TGTGCCAGCAGCTTGACCCGGGACAGGGTCTCCAGCTCTGGAAACACCATATATTTT CASSLTRDRVSSSGNTIYF
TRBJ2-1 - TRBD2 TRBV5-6 TGTGCCAGCAGCTTGTATTCGGGGGGCTCCTACAATGAGCAGTTCTTC CASSLYSGGSYNEQFF